The clone carrying this T cell receptor beta chain is a singleton in its sample. This sample is drawn from a study of blood T cell repertoires in COVID-19. Generated by immunoSEQ multiplex PCR, the TCRdb table keeps only in-frame clones and is missing some. The sample holds about 480,000 clones, roughly 89% seen once. Per germline, CDR1 LGHDT and CDR2 YNNKEL (reference sequence). V gave up 4 bases and J gave up 1 base, with 10 bases separating them. CDR3 length: 14 residues. The sequence came from a man between 18 and 29 years old with COVID-19, enrolled during active disease. V gene TRBV3-1 (or the pseudogene TRBV3-2) combines with J gene TRBJ1-1, with D perhaps matching TRBD1 (5 bases). The sequencing input was peripheral blood. CDR3 DNA: TGTGCCAGCAGCCTTAGGGGAGGGAACACTGAAGCTTTCTTT. Residues: CASSLRGGNTEAFF.